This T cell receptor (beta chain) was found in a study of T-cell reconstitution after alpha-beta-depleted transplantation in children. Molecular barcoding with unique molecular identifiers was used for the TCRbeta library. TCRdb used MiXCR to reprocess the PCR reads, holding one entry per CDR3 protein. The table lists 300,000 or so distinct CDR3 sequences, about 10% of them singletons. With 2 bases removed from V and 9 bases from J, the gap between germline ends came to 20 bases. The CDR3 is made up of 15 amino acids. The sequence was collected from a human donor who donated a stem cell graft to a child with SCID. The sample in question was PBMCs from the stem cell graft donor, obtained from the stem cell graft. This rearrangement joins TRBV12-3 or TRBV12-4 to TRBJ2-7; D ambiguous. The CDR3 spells CASSLNRREATRQYF. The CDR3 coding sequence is TGTGCCAGCAGTTTAAATCGGCGAGAAGCGACCAGGCAGTACTTC.